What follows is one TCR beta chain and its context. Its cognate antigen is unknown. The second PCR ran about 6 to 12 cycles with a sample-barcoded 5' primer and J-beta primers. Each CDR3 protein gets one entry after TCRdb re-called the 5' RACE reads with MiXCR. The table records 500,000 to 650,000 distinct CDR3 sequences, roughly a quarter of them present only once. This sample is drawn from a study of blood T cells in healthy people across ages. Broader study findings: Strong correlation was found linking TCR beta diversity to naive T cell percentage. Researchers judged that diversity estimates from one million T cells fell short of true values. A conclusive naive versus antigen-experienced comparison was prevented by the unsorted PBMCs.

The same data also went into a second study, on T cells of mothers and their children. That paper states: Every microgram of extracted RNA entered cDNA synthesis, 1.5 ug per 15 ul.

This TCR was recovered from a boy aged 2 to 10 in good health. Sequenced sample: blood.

CDR3 sequence reads: CASSPLGTSGKGEQFF. For the CDR3, the DNA is TGTGCCAGCAGCCCTCTCGGGACTAGCGGGAAGGGTGAGCAGTTCTTC. The chain carries TRBV3-1 and TRBJ2-1; 13 bases agree with TRBD2. The CDR3 spans 16 residues. J was trimmed by 9 bases and V by 4 bases; bases with no gene match: 9. The germline gives CDR1 LGHDT, CDR2 YNNKEL (reference sequence).